These 20 T cell receptor beta chains were sequenced from one sample in a study of blood T cell repertoires in COVID-19. TCRdb's copy holds only in-frame clones and misses some; the assay was immunoSEQ multiplex PCR. Counted here are around 160,000 clones, more than 80% occurring once; the ten biggest clones make up 7.5% to 9.5%. The sequenced material came from peripheral blood. These receptors came from a human donor with acute or convalescent COVID-19. The donor label of this sample is uncertain.

The table lists this clone with a few counts. The CDR3 DNA reads TGTGCCAGCAGTTGGGGACTAGCGGCCCCGGAGGCGCAGTATTTT. Protein sequence: CASSWGLAAPEAQYF. The V and J genes are TRBV6-5 and TRBJ2-3, with 11 bases matching TRBD2. The CDR3 has 15 residues. Losses at the gene ends were 4 bases for V and 10 bases for J; bases not matched to a gene: 10. Germline-derived CDR1 and CDR2 are MNHEY and SVGAGI.

V is TRBV19 and J is TRBJ2-7; 8 bases map to TRBD1. The CDR3 totals 13 residues. The junction had 8 bases not matched to a gene; V was cut back by 5 bases and J by 8 bases. Germline CDR1 LNHDA, CDR2 SQIVND (reference sequence). The CDR3 here is CASSARGQVQQYF. The CDR3 DNA reads TGTGCCAGTAGTGCCAGGGGGCAAGTGCAGCAGTACTTC.

V usage is TRBV4-1 and J usage is TRBJ1-4, with 9 bases matching TRBD1. This CDR3 region has 14 residues. The junction had 7 bases not matched to a gene; V was cut back by 4 bases and J by 10 bases. CDR1 is MGHRA, CDR2 YSYEKL, per germline. The CDR3 DNA reads TGCGCCAGCAGCCCGGGACAGGGCGTCGCAAAACTGTTTTTT. Translated, it gives CASSPGQGVAKLFF.

V gene TRBV5-6 combines with J gene TRBJ2-5, with TRBD2 matching over 12 bases. V was clipped by 4 bases and J by 4 bases; unmatched bases: 5. CDR1 and CDR2 (germline): SGHDT, YYEEEE. The length of the CDR3 is 15 residues. The CDR3, as DNA: TGTGCCAGCAGCCCGACTAGCGGGGGTGGAGAGACCCAGTACTTC. It translates to CASSPTSGGGETQYF.

The chain is built from TRBV27 and TRBJ1-1; perhaps TRBD1 as D (5 bases). From germline, CDR1 is MNHEY and CDR2 SMNVEV (reference sequence). The CDR3 covers 14 residues. Trimming took off 4 bases at V and 6 bases at J, with 15 bases between the two ends. CDR3 coding DNA: TGTGCCAGCAGTTCCTGGGGCCCGTGGTCTGAAGCTTTCTTT. Translating gives CASSSWGPWSEAFF.

J is TRBJ2-3 and V is TRBV7-9, with D unclear. CDR1 is SEHNR, CDR2 FQNEAQ, per germline (reference sequence). The CDR3 sequence is 18 residues long. V shed 3 bases and J shed 0 bases, with 19 bases lying between them. The CDR3 spells CASSFPTALEISTDTQYF. CDR3 sequence (DNA): TGTGCCAGCAGCTTTCCGACTGCCCTAGAGATTAGCACAGATACGCAGTATTTT.

The chain links TRBV19 to TRBJ1-6, with 8 bases identical to TRBD1. This CDR3 contains 16 residues. Germline trimming cut 3 bases from V and 2 bases from J; bases unmatched to any gene: 3. The germline V gene encodes CDR1 LNHDA and CDR2 SQIVND (reference sequence). CDR3 nucleotides: TGTGCCAGTAGTATGCAGGGGGCAACCTATAATTCACCCCTCCACTTT. It translates to CASSMQGATYNSPLHF.

V gene TRBV5-1 combines with J gene TRBJ1-1, with 7 bases that match TRBD1. Germline lookup yields CDR1 SGHRS and CDR2 YFSETQ. V was clipped by 1 base and J by 6 bases; unmatched bases: 6. The CDR3 extends over 14 amino acids. In DNA, the CDR3 is TGCGCCAGCAGCTTGACAGGGGTAAAACCTGAAGCTTTCTTT. Translated, it gives CASSLTGVKPEAFF.

J is TRBJ1-6 and V is TRBV3-1 (or the pseudogene TRBV3-2); D gene uncertain. From germline, CDR1 is LGHDT and CDR2 YNNKEL (reference sequence). CDR3 length: 16 residues. Trimming pared 3 bases from V and 0 bases from J, leaving 9 bases between. DNA of the CDR3: TGTGCCAGCAGCCAGAGGCCGCACTCCTATAATTCACCCCTCCACTTT. It is translated as CASSQRPHSYNSPLHF.

The chain employs TRBV11-2 and TRBJ1-1; D call uncertain. Per germline, CDR1 SGHAT and CDR2 FQNNGV. The CDR3 sequence is 13 residues long. V gave up 5 bases and J gave up 3 bases, with 10 bases separating them. The DNA of the CDR3 is TGTGCCAGCAGCGCCCAGGTATACACTGAAGCTTTCTTT. Encoded protein: CASSAQVYTEAFF.

V is TRBV7-2 and J is TRBJ1-2, with a tentative D call TRBD1 (5 bases). The CDR3 covers 14 residues. The germline V and J ends were trimmed by 4 bases and 1 base, with 10 bases remaining between them. Germline V lookup: CDR1 SGHTA, CDR2 FQGNSA. CDR3 loop: CASSSTALNYGYTF. CDR3 coding DNA: TGTGCCAGCAGCTCGACAGCGCTTAACTATGGCTACACCTTC.

The chain joins TRBV7-2 to TRBJ2-5; possibly TRBD1 for D (5 bases). The CDR3 totals 13 residues. Germline V gives CDR1 SGHTA, CDR2 FQGNSA. Between the trimmed V and J ends, which lost 5 bases and 7 bases, there was a span of 14 bases. CDR3 loop: CASSAKERGTQYF. CDR3 sequence (DNA): TGTGCCAGCAGCGCCAAGGAAAGGGGGACCCAGTACTTC.

The V and J genes are TRBV10-3 and TRBJ2-3, with 7 bases matching TRBD1. Germline V gives CDR1 ENHRY, CDR2 SYGVKD. With V trimmed by 6 bases and J by 1 base, 10 bases remained unmatched. The CDR3 runs 16 residues. CDR3 in DNA: TGTGCCATCAGCCGAAAAAGGGACAGCCGCACAGATACGCAGTATTTT. Amino acids: CAISRKRDSRTDTQYF.

This chain connects TRBV5-1 to TRBJ1-2; 8 nucleotides agree with TRBD1. Losses at the gene ends were 4 bases for V and 8 bases for J; bases not matched to a gene: 10. CDR3 size: 14 residues. The germline gives CDR1 SGHRS, CDR2 YFSETQ. This CDR3 is CASSPRTGLRGYTF. The CDR3 coding sequence is TGCGCCAGCAGCCCAAGGACAGGGTTGCGAGGCTACACCTTC.

This rearrangement joins TRBV5-1 to TRBJ2-1, with 7 nucleotides matching TRBD1. The CDR3 is 13 residues long. CDR1 and CDR2 from the germline V gene are SGHRS and YFSETQ. Trimming took 3 bases from V and 8 from J; bases not matched to a gene: 5. This chain's CDR3 is CASSSDRAHEQFF. CDR3 DNA sequence: TGCGCCAGCAGCTCTGACAGGGCCCATGAGCAGTTCTTC.

V and J are TRBV7-9 and TRBJ1-4; possible D gene TRBD1, 5 bases. Germline V gives CDR1 SEHNR, CDR2 FQNEAQ (reference sequence). The CDR3 runs to 11 residues. V was shortened by 5 bases and J by 12 bases, with 10 bases between the two germline ends. CDR3 residues: CASSHGGELFF. DNA for the CDR3: TGTGCCAGCAGCCATGGAGGGGAACTGTTTTTT.

This clone appeared a single time. The genes are TRBV24-1 and TRBJ2-3; 8 bases are shared with TRBD2. V gave up 6 bases and J gave up 1 base; unmatched junction bases: 2. This CDR3 region has 14 residues. Germline V lookup: CDR1 KGHDR, CDR2 SFDVKD. The CDR3 spells CATSPAGGTDTQYF. As DNA, the CDR3 is TGTGCCACCAGTCCAGCGGGGGGCACAGATACGCAGTATTTT.

The V and J genes are TRBV19 and TRBJ2-5; TRBD1 might be the D (6 bases). There are 14 residues in the CDR3. Between the trimmed V and J ends, which lost 5 bases and 5 bases, there was a span of 15 bases. From germline, CDR1 is LNHDA and CDR2 SQIVND (reference sequence). In nucleotides, the CDR3 is TGTGCCAGTAGTGAGGGACAATTATGGGAGACCCAGTACTTC. Protein: CASSEGQLWETQYF. The variable domain in full, completed from reference TRBV19 and TRBJ2-5, reads DGGITQSPKYLFRKEGQNVTLSCEQNLNHDAMYWYRQDPGQGLRLIYYSQIVNDFQKGDIAEGYSVSREKKESFPLTVTSAQKNPTAFYLCASSEGQLWETQYFGPGTRLLVL.

The chain carries TRBV19 and TRBJ2-7; 10 positions match TRBD1. V was clipped by 5 bases and J by 2 bases; unmatched bases: 6. Germline CDR1 reads LNHDA; CDR2 reads SQIVND (reference sequence). This CDR3 comprises 15 residues. CDR3 sequence: CASSDGQGGTYEQYF. CDR3 sequence (DNA): TGTGCCAGTAGTGACGGACAGGGGGGAACCTACGAGCAGTACTTC.

The gene calls are TRBV7-3 and TRBJ2-6; tentatively, D is TRBD1 (5 bases). The V gene's germline CDR1 is SGHTA and CDR2 FQGTGA. V lost 0 bases and J 0 bases, leaving 12 bases between the germline ends. The CDR3 covers 18 residues. The CDR3 DNA reads as TGTGCCAGCAGCTTAACCCCAATTGACAGCTCTGGGGCCAACGTCCTGACTTTC. This sequence encodes CASSLTPIDSSGANVLTF.